One sample yielded the 32 T cell receptor beta chains listed below, sequenced in a study of blood T cell repertoires in COVID-19. Profiling relied on immunoSEQ multiplex PCR, and the TCRdb table lists in-frame clones only, not all of them. Here the sample spans 110,000 to 150,000 clones, roughly 83% being singletons. The sample comprised peripheral blood. The receptor set was obtained from a woman in her sixties or seventies with COVID-19, enrolled during active disease.

The gene calls are TRBV12-3 or TRBV12-4 and TRBJ1-1; TRBD1 might be the D (5 bases). With 3 bases removed from V and 1 base from J, the gap between germline ends came to 6 bases. The CDR3 has 13 amino acids. CDR3 in amino acids: CASSFTGNTEAFF. DNA for the CDR3: TGTGCCAGCAGTTTTACAGGGAACACTGAAGCTTTCTTT.

V gene TRBV6-2 or TRBV6-3 combines with J gene TRBJ2-7, with 9 bases that match TRBD1. The CDR3 has 16 residues. Germline V CDR1 and CDR2: MNHEY, SVGEGT. Unmatched junction bases numbered 8, after V lost 0 bases and J lost 5 bases. The CDR3 reads CASSYSGQGYWDEQYF. The CDR3 nucleotides are TGTGCCAGCAGTTACTCGGGACAGGGATATTGGGACGAGCAGTACTTC.

The rearrangement uses TRBV6-2 or TRBV6-3 and TRBJ2-7; D might be TRBD2 (6 bases). The ends were cut back, 2 bases at V and 3 bases at J, with 8 bases in the middle. Germline CDR1 MNHEY, CDR2 SVGEGT. CDR3 length: 13 amino acids. CDR3 region: CASSYAGFYEQYF. DNA for the CDR3: TGTGCCAGCAGTTACGCGGGGTTCTACGAGCAGTACTTC.

The chain employs TRBV12-5 and TRBJ1-1; D is unresolved. Trimming removed 3 bases from V and 8 bases from J, with 10 bases in between. The CDR3 loop spans 12 amino acids. The germline CDR1 and CDR2 sequences are LGHNT and FRNRAP. CDR3 in amino acids: CASGFGSGEAFF. The CDR3 region has the DNA TGTGCTAGTGGTTTTGGCTCGGGAGAAGCTTTCTTT.

The gene calls are TRBV3-1 (or the pseudogene TRBV3-2) and TRBJ1-5; D might be TRBD1 (5 bases). Germline V CDR1 and CDR2: LGHDT, YNNKEL (reference sequence). The ends were cut back, 0 bases at V and 6 bases at J, with 12 bases in the middle. There are 15 residues in the CDR3. CDR3 nucleotide sequence: TGTGCCAGCAGCCAAGATGCGGGGCTAGGTCAGCCCCAGCATTTT. Translating gives CASSQDAGLGQPQHF.

The rearrangement joins TRBV5-1 to TRBJ2-5; possible D gene TRBD1, 6 bases. CDR1 and CDR2 from the germline V gene are SGHRS and YFSETQ. The CDR3 is 14 amino acids. Trimming shortened V by 0 bases and J by 2 bases, and 8 bases separated the two germline ends. CDR3 region: CASSLGGQQETQYF. CDR3 bases: TGCGCCAGCAGCTTGGGGGGGCAGCAAGAGACCCAGTACTTC.

CDR3 sequence (DNA): TGTGCCTGGAGTGTTACAGGGGGCTTTGGCTACGAGCAGTACTTC. Translating it yields CAWSVTGGFGYEQYF. This chain uses TRBV30 with TRBJ2-7; 9 positions agree with TRBD1. CDR1 and CDR2 from the germline V gene are GTSNPN and SVGIG (reference sequence). The CDR3 has 15 amino acids. With 0 bases clipped from V and 3 bases from J, the junction kept 6 bases outside the gene matches.

The gene calls are TRBV11-2 and TRBJ2-6; 8 bases fit TRBD2. This CDR3 spans 17 amino acids. V dropped 6 bases and J dropped 0; count of bases not matched to a gene: 7. Germline CDR1 reads SGHAT; CDR2 reads FQNNGV. This CDR3 is CASRRAGVRSGANVLTF. Written as DNA, the CDR3 is TGTGCCAGCAGGAGAGCGGGGGTCCGCTCTGGGGCCAACGTCCTGACTTTC.

This chain connects TRBV7-2 to TRBJ1-4, with D tentatively TRBD1 (6 bases). The V end lost 5 bases, the J end lost 0 bases, and 13 bases lay between the germline ends. Germline CDR1 is SGHTA and CDR2 is FQGNSA. There are 16 residues in the CDR3. CDR3 sequence reads: CASSPKQGSTNEKLFF. Written as DNA, the CDR3 is TGTGCCAGCAGCCCAAAACAGGGCTCAACTAATGAAAAACTGTTTTTT. Full variable domain (rest looked up from reference TRBV7-2 and TRBJ1-4): GAGVSQSPSNKVTEKGKDVELRCDPISGHTALYWYRQSLGQGLEFLIYFQGNSAPDKSGLPSDRFSAERTGGSVSTLTIQRTQQEDSAVYLCASSPKQGSTNEKLFFGSGTQLSVL.

The CDR3 DNA reads as TGCGCCAGCAGCCAAGATTGGGCTAGCGCTGAGCAGTTCTTC. Encoded protein: CASSQDWASAEQFF. The genes are TRBV4-3 and TRBJ2-1, with D maybe TRBD2 (6 bases). The CDR3 has 14 amino acids. Germline V CDR1 and CDR2: LGHNA, YSLEER. V dropped 0 bases and J dropped 9 bases, with 12 bases sitting between them.

CDR3 region: CASSHPAGGPGDTQYF. CDR3 bases: TGTGCCAGCAGCCACCCAGCGGGGGGGCCCGGAGATACGCAGTATTTT. This chain joins TRBV3-1 (or the pseudogene TRBV3-2) and TRBJ2-3; 10 nucleotides match TRBD2. Germline V gene data show CDR1 as LGHDT and CDR2 as YNNKEL (reference sequence). V lost 3 bases and J lost 5; bases outside the gene matches: 8. The CDR3 has 16 amino acids.

This rearrangement joins TRBV30 to TRBJ1-6; D is uncertain. Looked up from germline, CDR1 is GTSNPN and CDR2 is SVGIG (reference sequence). The CDR3 is 14 residues long. V shed 1 base and J shed 10 bases, with 14 bases lying between them. The CDR3 spells CAWSAVRSTSPLHF. CDR3 nucleotide sequence: TGTGCCTGGAGTGCTGTCAGAAGTACGTCACCCCTCCACTTT. Looking up the rest from reference TRBV30 and TRBJ1-6 gives the full variable domain: SQTIHQWPATLVQPVGSPLSLECTVEGTSNPNLYWYRQAAGRGLQLLFYSVGIGQISSEVPQNLSASRPQDRQFILSSKKLLLSDSGFYLCAWSAVRSTSPLHFGNGTRLTVT.

The chain is built from TRBV28 and TRBJ1-2; D is possibly TRBD1 (5 bases). CDR1 and CDR2 from the germline V gene are MDHEN and SYDVKM. The CDR3 length is 11 residues. Trimming took 6 bases from V and 8 from J, leaving 10 bases between them. CDR3: CASRGTPGYTF. The CDR3 region has the DNA TGTGCCAGCAGGGGGACTCCGGGCTACACCTTC.

The chain is built from TRBV5-5 and TRBJ1-2; tentative D call: TRBD1 (5 bases). CDR1 SGHKS and CDR2 YYEKEE come from the germline V gene (reference sequence). The germline V and J ends were trimmed by 0 bases and 4 bases, with 10 bases remaining between them. The CDR3 runs to 14 residues. The chain's CDR3 is CASSLGGLSYGYTF. Written as DNA, the CDR3 is TGTGCCAGCAGCTTGGGGGGCCTCAGCTATGGCTACACCTTC.

In DNA, the CDR3 is TGTGCCAGCAGTCAATCCAAGGACAGGTTTAAAGCTTTCTTT. Translation: CASSQSKDRFKAFF. The rearrangement joins TRBV27 to TRBJ1-1, with 7 nucleotides matching TRBD1. Looked up from germline, CDR1 is MNHEY and CDR2 is SMNVEV (reference sequence). J was trimmed by 9 bases and V by 5 bases; bases with no gene match: 12. CDR3 length: 14 amino acids.

The V and J genes are TRBV2 and TRBJ2-1, with 10 bases aligning to TRBD2. Trimming removed 7 bases from V and 5 bases from J; junction bases left unmatched: 11. This CDR3 comprises 16 residues. The germline V gene encodes CDR1 SNHLY and CDR2 FYNNEI. For the CDR3, the DNA is TGTGCCAGCACTCCCGGGGCTAGCGGGGGCGACAATGAGCAGTTCTTC. Its protein is CASTPGASGGDNEQFF.

V gene TRBV6-5 combines with J gene TRBJ1-6; the D gene is possibly TRBD1 (5 bases). The CDR3 is 14 amino acids. Germline CDR1 reads MNHEY; CDR2 reads SVGAGI. V was clipped by 8 bases and J by 9 bases, with 17 bases between them. The CDR3 protein is CASWPGGKSSPLHF. DNA for the CDR3: TGTGCCAGCTGGCCCGGGGGGAAGAGTTCACCCCTCCACTTT.

The chain carries TRBV7-2 and TRBJ2-4, with TRBD2 as a possible D gene (6 bases). V lost 2 bases and J 0 bases, leaving 11 bases between the germline ends. Germline V gene sequence: CDR1 SGHTA, CDR2 FQGNSA. The CDR3 covers 16 residues. CDR3 residues: CASSLTSGLAKNIQYF. The DNA for the CDR3 is TGTGCCAGCAGCTTAACCAGCGGGCTAGCCAAAAACATTCAGTACTTC.

The V and J genes are TRBV6-5 and TRBJ1-3; D might be TRBD1 (5 bases). The length of the CDR3 is 14 residues. Germline loops: CDR1 MNHEY, CDR2 SVGAGI. V was cut by 6 bases and J by 1 base, with 10 bases left in between. The CDR3 reads CASRDGGSGNTIYF. Written as DNA, the CDR3 is TGTGCCAGCAGGGACGGGGGTTCTGGAAACACCATATATTTT.

The chain links TRBV4-2 to TRBJ2-2, with D possibly matching TRBD1 (6 bases). V lost 11 bases to trimming and J lost 3 bases, with 16 bases between them. CDR3 length equals 14 residues. The germline gives CDR1 LGHNA, CDR2 YNFKEQ. The CDR3 reads CAGRRDTDTGELFF. The CDR3 nucleotides read TGTGCCGGTAGAAGGGACACAGACACCGGGGAGCTGTTTTTT.

This clone was observed a single time. The rearrangement uses TRBV9 and TRBJ2-5, with D possibly TRBD2 on 6 matching bases. CDR3 length equals 14 residues. CDR1 is SGDLS, CDR2 YYNGEE, per germline. Trimming cost V 6 bases and J 5 bases, with 17 bases left between them. The CDR3: CASNIGGTWETQYF. CDR3 bases: TGTGCCAGCAACATTGGGGGGACCTGGGAGACCCAGTACTTC.

The V call is TRBV2, the J call TRBJ1-5; the D is unclear. Germline loops: CDR1 SNHLY, CDR2 FYNNEI. V lost 4 bases to trimming and J lost 0 bases, with 10 bases between them. This CDR3 is 15 amino acids long. CDR3 coding DNA: TGTGCCAGCAGTGTTTACAGCTATAGCAATCAGCCCCAGCATTTT. Its translation is CASSVYSYSNQPQHF.

The V gene is TRBV11-2, the J gene TRBJ2-7; 9 bases match TRBD1. Germline CDR1 is SGHAT and CDR2 is FQNNGV. The ends lost 5 bases at V and 2 bases at J; junction bases unmatched: 10. The CDR3 is 16 residues long. CDR3 sequence (DNA): TGTGCCAGCAGCCACCTACCGGGACAGGGTCCCTACGAGCAGTACTTC. Its protein is CASSHLPGQGPYEQYF.

This chain connects TRBV7-9 to TRBJ1-4, with D tentatively TRBD1 (6 bases). The V and J ends lost 11 bases and 5 bases respectively, with 21 bases between them. From germline, CDR1 is SEHNR and CDR2 FQNEAQ (reference sequence). The CDR3 runs 15 residues. The CDR3 coding sequence is TGTGCCGGACAGACAGGCTCCCGGTTGAATGAAAAACTGTTTTTT. Its protein product is CAGQTGSRLNEKLFF.

The rearrangement joins TRBV19 to TRBJ1-4; the D is unclear. V lost 10 bases to trimming and J lost 8 bases, with 17 bases between them. CDR1 is LNHDA and CDR2 is SQIVND in the germline V gene (reference sequence). The CDR3 sequence is 13 residues long. CDR3: CATLDWEGEKLFF. CDR3 coding DNA: TGTGCCACCCTGGACTGGGAAGGGGAAAAACTGTTTTTT. Full variable domain (rest looked up from reference TRBV19 and TRBJ1-4): DGGITQSPKYLFRKEGQNVTLSCEQNLNHDAMYWYRQDPGQGLRLIYYSQIVNDFQKGDIAEGYSVSREKKESFPLTVTSAQKNPTAFYLCATLDWEGEKLFFGSGTQLSVL.

V gene TRBV19 combines with J gene TRBJ1-4; 10 bases align to TRBD1. V was clipped by 6 bases and J by 6 bases; unmatched bases: 4. The germline gives CDR1 LNHDA, CDR2 SQIVND (reference sequence). The CDR3 totals 14 residues. As DNA, the CDR3 is TGTGCCAGTAGGGGACAGGGGAGTTATGAAAAACTGTTTTTT. Translated: CASRGQGSYEKLFF.

The chain is built from TRBV19 and TRBJ1-1; D call uncertain. Germline CDR1 LNHDA, CDR2 SQIVND (reference sequence). Trimming shortened V by 5 bases and J by 6 bases, and 10 bases separated the two germline ends. CDR3 length: 12 amino acids. The CDR3 region is CASSSGEAEAFF. The CDR3 DNA sequence: TGTGCCAGTAGTTCCGGGGAGGCTGAAGCTTTCTTT.

The chain uses TRBV7-3 and TRBJ1-2, with 9 bases matching TRBD1. The V gene end was trimmed by 1 base and the J gene end by 6 bases; junction bases not matched to a gene: 6. CDR3 length: 15 residues. Germline CDR1 is SGHTA and CDR2 is FQGTGA. CDR3 amino acids: CASSLSPRTGDGYTF. CDR3 in DNA: TGTGCCAGCAGCTTAAGTCCGCGGACAGGGGATGGCTACACCTTC.

This clone appeared a few times. This rearrangement joins TRBV7-2 to TRBJ1-5, with 7 positions matching TRBD1. CDR3 length: 18 amino acids. V gave up 5 bases and J gave up 3 bases; unmatched junction bases: 16. The germline gives CDR1 SGHTA, CDR2 FQGNSA. CDR3 in amino acids: CASSLTPVRDSFNQPQHF. In DNA, the CDR3 is TGTGCCAGCAGCCTTACCCCCGTTCGGGACAGCTTCAATCAGCCCCAGCATTTT.

The chain joins TRBV3-1 (or the pseudogene TRBV3-2) to TRBJ1-1; a possible D gene is TRBD1 (6 bases). V lost 4 bases and J 1 base, leaving 10 bases between the germline ends. Germline-derived CDR1 and CDR2 are LGHDT and YNNKEL (reference sequence). CDR3 length: 14 residues. This CDR3 reads CASSLTGTNTEAFF. The CDR3 bases are TGTGCCAGCAGCCTTACAGGGACGAACACTGAAGCTTTCTTT.

This sequence joins TRBV9 and TRBJ2-2, with a possible D match to TRBD1 (6 bases). Trimming left V 8 bases short and J 0 bases short, with 11 bases between. CDR1 is SGDLS, CDR2 YYNGEE, per germline. This CDR3 comprises 14 residues. The CDR3 DNA follows: TGTGCCAGTAACAGGGCGTCGAACACCGGGGAGCTGTTTTTT. Translated: CASNRASNTGELFF.

This clone was found a few times. J is TRBJ1-2 and V is TRBV6-6; TRBD1 might be the D (6 bases). The CDR3 is made up of 14 amino acids. Per germline, CDR1 MNHNY and CDR2 SVGAGI (reference sequence). V lost 6 bases to trimming and J lost 3 bases, with 14 bases between them. CDR3 residues: CASSLGGVDYGYTF. The CDR3 DNA sequence: TGTGCCAGCAGCCTAGGGGGGGTGGACTATGGCTACACCTTC.